This T cell receptor (beta chain) stems from a study of T cell repertoires in cytomegalovirus infection (dated by TCRdb to between 2018 and 2021). Some background on the complete study: Alongside well-studied HLA-B-restricted epitopes, the peptide stimulations were aimed at recently identified HLA-C-restricted CMV epitopes, whose presentation resists viral immunomodulation. Donor HLA type was relevant to the analysis, as public TCR beta signatures indicated carriage of CMV infection together with the matching HLA type.

Regarding this clonotype: This receptor's antigen is unknown. The record has no base qualities; no much larger clone is one base away.

Results and caveats for the whole study, not just this receptor: Carriers of CMV infection plus the relevant HLA type were discriminated by the cumulative frequency of public TCR beta family members in the study cohort and in an independent roughly 340-donor cohort. The ex vivo response was dominated by HLA-C-restricted CMV-specific TCR beta clonotypes, which also provided the single most frequent clonotype in two of eight donors.

The CDR3, from cysteine to phenylalanine, totals 13 residues. The sequence is cut down to CDR3 DNA, 39 bases in frame from base 1. Looking up the germline V gene yields CDR1 SGHTA and CDR2 FQGNSA. The germline ends are 10 bases apart after V is trimmed by 4 bases and J by 4 bases. TCRdb names Illumina HiSeq 1500 as the instrument used. TCRdb reprocessing: public reads trimmed at Q25 with fastp, clones called with MiXCR, in-frame beta chains kept. Every distinct CDR3 protein forms one entry, paired with its most common genes and DNA. Present in this sample are about 340,000 distinct CDR3 sequences, approximately 32% of which were seen just once. Of the sample, 15% to 20% falls within the top ten clones. The treatment or condition label, as the study defines it: in vitro stimulation with specific CMV peptide epitopes to enrich CMV-specific T cells.

This specimen was cultured PBMCs, taken from culture after CMV antigen stimulation. This chain is built from TRBV7-2 and TRBJ2-5; TRBD1 could be the D gene, as 5 bases match. This clonotype originated in a human donor in good health (CMV status not recorded). Some clones in this sample may be carry-over from other donors' samples. The CDR3: CASSSHRGETQYF. The DNA sequence reads TGTGCCAGCAGCTCACATAGGGGAGAGACCCAGTACTTC.